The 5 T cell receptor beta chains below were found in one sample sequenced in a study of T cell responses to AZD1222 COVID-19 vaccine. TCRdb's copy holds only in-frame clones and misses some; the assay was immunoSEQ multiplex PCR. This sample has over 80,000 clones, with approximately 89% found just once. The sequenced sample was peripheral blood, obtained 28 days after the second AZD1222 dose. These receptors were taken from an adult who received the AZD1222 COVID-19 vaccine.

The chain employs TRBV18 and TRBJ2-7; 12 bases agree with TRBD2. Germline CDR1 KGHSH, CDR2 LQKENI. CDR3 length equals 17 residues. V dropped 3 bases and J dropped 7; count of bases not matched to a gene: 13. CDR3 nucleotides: TGTGCCAGCTCACCCCCGGGAGCGACTAGCGGGAGTAAAGAGCAGTACTTC. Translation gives CASSPPGATSGSKEQYF.

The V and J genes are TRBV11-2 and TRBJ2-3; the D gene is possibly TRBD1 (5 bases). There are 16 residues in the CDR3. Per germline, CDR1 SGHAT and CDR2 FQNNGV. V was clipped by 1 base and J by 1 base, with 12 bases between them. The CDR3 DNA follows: TGTGCCAGCAGCTTAGGTAATGGCAGGGGCACAGATACGCAGTATTTT. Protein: CASSLGNGRGTDTQYF.

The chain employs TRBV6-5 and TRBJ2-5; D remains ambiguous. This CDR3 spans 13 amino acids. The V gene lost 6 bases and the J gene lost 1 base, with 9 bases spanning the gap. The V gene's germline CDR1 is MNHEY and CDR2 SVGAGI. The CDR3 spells CASRAYPQETQYF. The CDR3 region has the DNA TGTGCCAGCAGGGCCTACCCCCAAGAGACCCAGTACTTC.

The CDR3 loop reads CASSLVRARETQYF. The CDR3 DNA follows: TGTGCCAGCAGCTTAGTTCGTGCTCGAGAGACCCAGTACTTC. The rearrangement uses TRBV11-2 and TRBJ2-5; the D is unclear. V dropped 1 base and J dropped 4 bases, with 10 bases sitting between them. The germline V gene has CDR1 SGHAT and CDR2 FQNNGV. The CDR3 has 14 residues. Complete variable domain (other parts from reference TRBV11-2 and TRBJ2-5): EAGVAQSPRYKIIEKRQSVAFWCNPISGHATLYWYQQILGQGPKLLIQFQNNGVVDDSQLPKDRFSAERLKGVDSTLKIQPAKLEDSAVYLCASSLVRARETQYFGPGTRLLVL.

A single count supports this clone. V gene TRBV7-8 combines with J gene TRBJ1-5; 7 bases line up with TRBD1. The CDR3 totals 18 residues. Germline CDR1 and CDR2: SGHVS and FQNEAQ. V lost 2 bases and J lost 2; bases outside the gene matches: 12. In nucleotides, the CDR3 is TGTGCCAGCAGCTTAAAGGGGGTACAGGGGTGGGGCAATCAGCCCCAGCATTTT. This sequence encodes CASSLKGVQGWGNQPQHF.